Listed below are T cell receptor beta chains from one sample, sequenced in a study of regulatory T cells in long-lasting Graves disease. TCRdb itself ran the multiplex PCR reads through MiXCR, one entry per CDR3 protein. The data show under 450,000 distinct CDR3 sequences, 10% to 15% seen once. These records were also assigned to another study, of T cells in Graves' hyperthyroidism and ophthalmopathy.

Specimen: peripheral blood mononuclear cells (PBMCs), collected at new diagnosis, from a patient treated with antithyroid drugs. These receptors originate from a woman aged 18-35 years with Graves disease. The CDR3 runs from the conserved cysteine through the conserved F or W. A D gene is named only where the DNA matches it firmly. A clone size is listed for some rows: how often the clone was seen (once, few, many), or a class if it is expanded.

TRBJ2-1 | TRBD2 | many | TRBV6-2/TRBV6-3 | CASSYSLTSGSGTAYNEQFF | TGTGCCAGCAGTTACTCTTTGACTAGCGGGAGCGGGACCGCCTACAATGAGCAGTTCTTC
TRBJ2-2 | - | many | TRBV24-1 | CATSDPGLDTGELFF | TGTGCCACCAGTGATCCAGGTCTGGACACCGGGGAGCTGTTTTTT
TRBJ2-2 | - | many | TRBV2 | CASRQGAGELFF | TGTGCCAGCAGACAGGGCGCCGGGGAGCTGTTTTTT
TRBJ2-2 | - | - | TRBV7-6 | CASSLREYTGELFF | TGTGCCAGCAGCTTACGGGAGTACACCGGGGAGCTGTTTTTT
TRBJ1-1 | TRBD1 | - | TRBV19 | CASRTLQGRGAEAFF | TGTGCCAGTAGAACCTTACAGGGGCGAGGGGCTGAAGCTTTCTTT
TRBJ1-5 | - | many | TRBV4-2 | CASSQDQDQPQHF | TGTGCCAGCAGCCAAGACCAAGATCAGCCCCAGCATTTT
TRBJ1-5 | TRBD1 | - | TRBV7-9 | CASSLGTRGLQPQHF | TGTGCCAGCAGCTTAGGGACCAGGGGGTTGCAGCCCCAGCATTTT
TRBJ1-3 | - | many | TRBV20-1 | CSARSTLGSVSGNTIYF | TGCAGTGCTAGATCTACCCTAGGTTCGGTCTCTGGAAACACCATATATTTT
TRBJ1-1 | - | many | TRBV18 | CASSPQGGLATEAFF | TGTGCCAGCTCACCACAGGGCGGGTTGGCTACTGAAGCTTTCTTT
TRBJ2-6 | TRBD1 | few | TRBV18 | CASSPPQGGAQGANVLTF | TGTGCCAGCTCACCACCTCAAGGGGGCGCGCAAGGGGCCAACGTCCTGACTTTC
TRBJ2-3 | TRBD2 | - | TRBV6-5 | CASSYEPGGRAPADTQYF | TGTGCCAGCAGTTACGAGCCGGGCGGGAGGGCCCCCGCAGATACGCAGTATTTT
TRBJ2-1 | TRBD2 | many | TRBV6-2/TRBV6-3 | CASSYRRGLAGDNEQFF | TGTGCCAGCAGTTATCGACGGGGACTAGCGGGGGACAATGAGCAGTTCTTC
TRBJ1-1 | - | many | TRBV12-3/TRBV12-4 | CASSPRGNMNTEAFF | TGTGCCAGCAGCCCTCGGGGGAACATGAACACTGAAGCTTTCTTT
TRBJ1-2 | TRBD1 | - | TRBV6-1 | CASGQGSNYGYTF | TGTGCCAGCGGACAGGGAAGCAACTATGGCTACACCTTC
TRBJ2-1 | - | few | TRBV7-3 | CASSPTGPSSYNEQFF | TGTGCCAGCAGCCCGACCGGCCCGAGCTCCTACAATGAGCAGTTCTTC
TRBJ2-5 | - | many | TRBV7-2 | CASSLGLNPWETQYF | TGTGCCAGCAGCCTAGGCCTGAACCCGTGGGAGACCCAGTACTTC
TRBJ1-4 | - | few | TRBV27 | CASSPKGSPNEKLFF | TGTGCCAGCAGTCCCAAGGGGAGTCCTAATGAAAAACTGTTTTTT